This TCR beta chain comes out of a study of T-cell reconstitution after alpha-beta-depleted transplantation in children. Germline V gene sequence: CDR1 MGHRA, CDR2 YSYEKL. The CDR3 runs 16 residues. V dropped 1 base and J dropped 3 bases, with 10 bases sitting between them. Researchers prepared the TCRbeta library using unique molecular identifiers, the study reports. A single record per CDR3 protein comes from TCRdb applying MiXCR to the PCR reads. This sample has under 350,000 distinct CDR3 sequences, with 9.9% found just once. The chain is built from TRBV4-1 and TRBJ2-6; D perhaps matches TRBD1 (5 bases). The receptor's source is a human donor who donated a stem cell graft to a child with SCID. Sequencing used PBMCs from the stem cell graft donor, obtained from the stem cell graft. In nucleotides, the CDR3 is TGCGCCAGCAGCCAAGCAGGGTCTGGTGGGGCCAACGTCCTGACTTTC. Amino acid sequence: CASSQAGSGGANVLTF.